The rows below give T cell receptor beta chains drawn from one sample of a study of PD-L1 blockade in urothelial cancer. Profiled with immunoSEQ multiplex PCR; TCRdb holds only in-frame clones, not every one. The repertoire has some 41,000 clones, about 91% of them found once; the top ten carry about 4%. This sample comprised PBMCs, obtained around atezolizumab (anti-PD-L1) treatment. Receptors were obtained from an elderly man with urothelial cancer. CDR3s include the opening cysteine and the closing phenylalanine or tryptophan. Each record gives: clone size, V gene, J gene, D gene, CDR3 DNA, CDR3 protein. The D gene is left open where the match is weak. The size entry is marked missing in some rows and otherwise reads once, few, many or a size class.

>.|TRBV9|TRBJ1-3|TRBD1
TGTGCCAGCAGCGTCGGCGGGACAGGAACTGGAAACACCATATATTTT
CASSVGGTGTGNTIYF
>.|TRBV5-4|TRBJ1-2|.
TGTGCCAGCACCCCGATGGAGGGTAACTATGGCTACACCTTC
CASTPMEGNYGYTF
>.|TRBV15|TRBJ2-7|TRBD2
TGTGCCACCAGCACGGGACTAGCGGATTCCTACGAGCAGTACTTC
CATSTGLADSYEQYF
>.|TRBV6-1|TRBJ1-1|TRBD1
TGTGCCACCAGGTTCGGGACAGGAGCTTCTGAAGCTTTCTTT
CATRFGTGASEAFF
>.|TRBV19|TRBJ1-2|TRBD1
TGTGCCAGTAGTATCAACAGGGGAATTACTAATTATGGCTACACCTTC
CASSINRGITNYGYTF
>.|TRBV4-3|TRBJ2-4|TRBD2
TGCGCCAGCAGCCTGGGACTAGCAGAAAACATTCAGTACTTC
CASSLGLAENIQYF
>.|TRBV5-4|TRBJ2-3|.
TGTGCCAGCAGCTTGAACAGGGAGGATACGCAGTATTTT
CASSLNREDTQYF
>once|TRBV18|TRBJ2-7|TRBD1
TGTGCCAGCTCACCACCGGGACAGGGACCGGGGGAATACTTC
CASSPPGQGPGEYF
>.|TRBV5-1|TRBJ2-2|.
TGCGCCAGCAGCCCCTTTTCCGGGACAACGAACACCGGGGAGCTGTTTTTT
CASSPFSGTTNTGELFF
>.|TRBV19|TRBJ1-5|.
TGTGCCAGTAGTATTAACAATCAGCCCCAGCATTTT
CASSINNQPQHF
>.|TRBV29-1|TRBJ1-2|.
TGCAGCGTTGGAATGTCGGGGGATGACTATGGCTACACCTTC
CSVGMSGDDYGYTF
>few|TRBV20-1|TRBJ1-4|.
TGCAGTGCCCGAGGTGGGGAAAAACTGTTTTTT
CSARGGEKLFF
>.|TRBV30|TRBJ1-5|TRBD1
TGTGCCTGGAGTGGAGGACAGGGAGGTGTCAATCAGCCCCAGCATTTT
CAWSGGQGGVNQPQHF
>.|TRBV10-3|TRBJ1-1|.
TGTGCCATCAGTGAGTCCACGGGGGCTGAAGCTTTCTTT
CAISESTGAEAFF
>.|TRBV11-2|TRBJ2-3|TRBD2
TGTGCCAGCAGCCGCGGGACTAGCGGCCCCACAGATACGCAGTATTTT
CASSRGTSGPTDTQYF
>.|TRBV6-6|TRBJ1-2|TRBD1
TGTGCCAGCAGCTCAACTCGGGACAGTATCTATGGCTACACCTTC
CASSSTRDSIYGYTF
>.|TRBV20-1|TRBJ1-2|.
TGCAGTGCTAGCACTAGTGGAGGCTACACCTTC
CSASTSGGYTF
>.|TRBV10-3|TRBJ2-3|.
TGTGCCATCAGTGGAGCTAGAGGGAGAGATACGCAGTATTTT
CAISGARGRDTQYF
>.|TRBV6-1|TRBJ2-7|TRBD2
TGTGCCAGCTATACTAGCGGGAGTCCCTACGAGCAGTACTTC
CASYTSGSPYEQYF
>.|TRBV19|TRBJ2-7|TRBD1
TGTGCCAGTAGTAAGGGACAGGGGGCTTCGGGCGAGCAGTACTTC
CASSKGQGASGEQYF
>.|TRBV5-5|TRBJ2-5|.
TGTGCCAGCAGTCTAAAAGAGACCCAGTACTTC
CASSLKETQYF
>.|TRBV5-1|TRBJ1-4|.
TGCGCCAGCAGCTTGGACAGGGCTGAAAAACTGTTTTTT
CASSLDRAEKLFF
>.|TRBV5-6|TRBJ2-7|.
TGTGCCAGCAGCTTGGCTTCCTACGAGCAGTACTTC
CASSLASYEQYF
>once|TRBV6-6|TRBJ2-7|TRBD1
TGTGCCAGCAGCCCAGGGGACAGGGACTACGAGCAGTACTTC
CASSPGDRDYEQYF
>.|TRBV4-3|TRBJ2-3|TRBD2
TGCGCCAGCAGCCAAGATGGGGCGCGCGGGAGTAATCCAGATACGCAGTATTTT
CASSQDGARGSNPDTQYF
>.|TRBV18|TRBJ2-3|.
TGTGCCAGCTCACCACGGGTAAAGCGCCGAGGACAGCTCCCTCACGTAGATACGCAGTATTTT
CASSPRVKRRGQLPHVDTQYF
>.|TRBV7-9|TRBJ2-7|TRBD2
TGTGCCAGCAGCCGAAGTGGGGGCGGGAGGGAATCCTACGAGCAGTACTTC
CASSRSGGGRESYEQYF
>.|TRBV15|TRBJ1-5|.
TGTGCCACCAGCAGAGATCTGAGTGACAATCAGCCCCAGCATTTT
CATSRDLSDNQPQHF
>.|TRBV30|TRBJ2-5|.
TGTGCCTGGAGTAGGGGGGGGCAAGAGACCCAGTACTTC
CAWSRGGQETQYF
>.|TRBV10-1|TRBJ1-4|TRBD1
TGCGCCAGCAGTGATGGAGGACAGGGTGGCGAAAAACTGTTTTTT
CASSDGGQGGEKLFF
>once|TRBV29-1|TRBJ2-3|TRBD1
TGCAGCGTTGCCGGGACAGGGGCAACAGATACGCAGTATTTT
CSVAGTGATDTQYF
>.|TRBV30|TRBJ1-2|.
TGTGCCTGGAGTGTACGGGGGTTCGGGGGGCGAGGGGATGGCTACACCTTC
CAWSVRGFGGRGDGYTF
>.|TRBV11-1|TRBJ2-3|.
TGTGCCAGCAGCAATCGGGACTCGACAGATACGCAGTATTTT
CASSNRDSTDTQYF
>few|TRBV9|TRBJ2-7|.
TGTGCCAGCAGCGGAGCCGACTCCGCCTACGAGCAGTACTTC
CASSGADSAYEQYF
>.|TRBV27|TRBJ2-1|TRBD2
TGTGCCAGCAGTTTATCCGGGACTAGCGGTTATGAGCAGTTCTTC
CASSLSGTSGYEQFF
>.|TRBV9|TRBJ2-7|TRBD2
TGTGCCAGCAGCGTATTAGCGGGAGGGTACGAGCAGTACTTC
CASSVLAGGYEQYF
>.|TRBV28|TRBJ1-5|.
TGTGCCAGCAGTTCCGGGGGTGGAGGCAATCAGCCCCAGCATTTT
CASSSGGGGNQPQHF
>.|TRBV19|TRBJ1-2|TRBD1
TGTGCCAGTAACAAGGACAGGGGGACTTCAAGGGCCTATGGCTACACCTTC
CASNKDRGTSRAYGYTF
>.|TRBV20-1|TRBJ1-2|.
TGCAGTGACAGGGAGTCATGCGGCTACACCTTC
CSDRESCGYTF
>.|TRBV30|TRBJ2-3|TRBD2
TGTGCCTGGGGATGGGCTAGCGGTACAGATACGCAGTATTTT
CAWGWASGTDTQYF
>.|TRBV10-3|TRBJ2-1|TRBD2
TGTGCCATCAGAGATAGCGGGAGTGGAGCCCATGAGCAGTTCTTC
CAIRDSGSGAHEQFF
>.|TRBV30|TRBJ1-4|TRBD1
TGTGCCTGGAGTCAAACTGGGACAGGTCGAACTAATGAAAAACTGTTTTTT
CAWSQTGTGRTNEKLFF
>.|TRBV4-2|TRBJ1-2|.
TGTGCCAGCAGCCTGACGACGGGACACAACTATGGCTACACCTTC
CASSLTTGHNYGYTF
>once|TRBV7-9|TRBJ2-7|.
TGTGCCAGCAGCTCCCTATCTATACAGGGAAGCGAGCAGTACTTC
CASSSLSIQGSEQYF
>.|TRBV5-1|TRBJ2-6|TRBD2
TGCGCCAGCAGCCCTCAGCCAGCGGGAGAGTCTGGGGCCAACGTCCTGACTTTC
CASSPQPAGESGANVLTF
>.|TRBV19|TRBJ1-2|.
TGTGCCAGTACCCTCGATCCCGGGGGGAGCTATGGCTACACCTTC
CASTLDPGGSYGYTF
>.|TRBV30|TRBJ2-3|.
TGTGCCTGGAGTCCTCAGACAGATACGCAGTATTTT
CAWSPQTDTQYF
>.|TRBV7-9|TRBJ1-1|.
TGTGCCAGCAGAAGTAATAAGGGGGAGGGCACTGAAGCTTTCTTT
CASRSNKGEGTEAFF
>.|TRBV28|TRBJ1-5|.
TGTGCCAGCAGCCTCGCCGGGACAAGCCTTTATAGCAATCAGCCCCAGCATTTT
CASSLAGTSLYSNQPQHF
>few|TRBV14|TRBJ1-2|.
TGTGCCAGCAGCCAAACAGTCTCCGGCGATGGCTACACCTTC
CASSQTVSGDGYTF
>.|TRBV6-5|TRBJ1-2|.
TGTGCCAGCCGGGAGGGGGGTTCTAACTATGGCTACACCTTC
CASREGGSNYGYTF
>.|TRBV7-7|TRBJ2-1|.
TGTGCCAGCAGCTTGGATCGTTCCTCGGGTGAGCAGTTCTTC
CASSLDRSSGEQFF
>.|TRBV30|TRBJ2-3|.
TGTGCCTGGAGTGTAAGGACGTTGCGGACAGAGAAAGATACGCAGTATTTT
CAWSVRTLRTEKDTQYF
>.|TRBV15|TRBJ2-7|.
TGTGCCACCAGCAGAGATAGGTCTCGGGACTCATCCTACGAGCAGTACTTC
CATSRDRSRDSSYEQYF